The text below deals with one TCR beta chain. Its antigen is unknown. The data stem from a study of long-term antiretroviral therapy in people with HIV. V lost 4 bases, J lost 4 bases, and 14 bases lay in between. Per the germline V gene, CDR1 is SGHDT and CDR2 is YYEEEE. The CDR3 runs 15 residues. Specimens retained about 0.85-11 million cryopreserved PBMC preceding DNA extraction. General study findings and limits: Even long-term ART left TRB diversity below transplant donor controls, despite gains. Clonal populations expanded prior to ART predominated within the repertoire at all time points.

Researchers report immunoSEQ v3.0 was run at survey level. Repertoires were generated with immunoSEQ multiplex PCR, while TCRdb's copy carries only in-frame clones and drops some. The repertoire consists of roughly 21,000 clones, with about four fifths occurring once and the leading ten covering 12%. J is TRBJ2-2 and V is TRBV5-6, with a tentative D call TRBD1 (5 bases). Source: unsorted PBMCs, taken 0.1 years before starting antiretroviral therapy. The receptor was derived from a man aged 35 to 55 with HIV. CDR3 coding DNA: TGTGCCAGCAGCATTCAGTGGGGCCCCACCGGGGAGCTGTTTTTT. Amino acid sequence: CASSIQWGPTGELFF.